This is a list of T cell receptor beta chains from one sample in a study of T-cell reconstitution after alpha-beta-depleted transplantation in children. TCRdb used MiXCR to reprocess the PCR reads, holding one entry per CDR3 protein. The repertoire includes more than 200,000 distinct CDR3 sequences, roughly 24% of them detected once, and about 2.6% sits in the top ten. The starting material was PBMCs, obtained before TCRalphabeta/CD19-depleted stem cell transplant. The receptors were gathered from a girl aged 2 to 10 with Fanconi anemia, due to receive a stem cell transplant. CDR3s leave out the opening cysteine and the closing phenylalanine or tryptophan. Fields, in order: V gene, CDR3 protein.

v_call: TRBV20-1
cdr3_aa: SARDSGGRTQY

v_call: TRBV6-1
cdr3_aa: ASSLRQGHYGYT

v_call: TRBV29-1
cdr3_aa: SVHGTENEQF

v_call: TRBV29-1
cdr3_aa: SVGTGQGTEAF

v_call: TRBV20-1
cdr3_aa: SARVFAGGPYEQY

v_call: TRBV29-1
cdr3_aa: SVVEGEQF

v_call: TRBV6-5
cdr3_aa: ASSYFTSSYEQY

v_call: TRBV12-5
cdr3_aa: ASGLAPAGGETQY

v_call: TRBV12-3/TRBV12-4
cdr3_aa: ASSFSTGSYEQY

v_call: TRBV7-6
cdr3_aa: ASSSVNLGGSRDEQF

v_call: TRBV6-1
cdr3_aa: ASSEVPEETQY

v_call: TRBV29-1
cdr3_aa: SVVTPNTEAF

v_call: TRBV29-1
cdr3_aa: SVEVEGQPQH

v_call: TRBV10-3
cdr3_aa: ASDRGDYEQY

v_call: TRBV6-5
cdr3_aa: ASSYSGGQGFSGANVLT

v_call: TRBV20-1
cdr3_aa: SASRFSSTDTQY

v_call: TRBV20-1
cdr3_aa: SASFHASGRDIQY

v_call: TRBV20-1
cdr3_aa: SATNFRLATDTQY

v_call: TRBV4-2
cdr3_aa: ASSQARNTGELF

v_call: TRBV20-1
cdr3_aa: SARLAAGNIQY

v_call: TRBV20-1
cdr3_aa: SAKSGSRSAEAF

v_call: TRBV7-8
cdr3_aa: ASSSRDPGAMNTDTQY

v_call: TRBV29-1
cdr3_aa: SVRHSGETQY

v_call: TRBV20-1
cdr3_aa: SATPGLSYNEQF

v_call: TRBV6-1
cdr3_aa: ASRDQGHYEQY

v_call: TRBV27
cdr3_aa: ASSLSAGGSYEQY

v_call: TRBV6-6
cdr3_aa: ASCRDGEQY

v_call: TRBV7-3
cdr3_aa: ASSLVPGLTSANEQF

v_call: TRBV18
cdr3_aa: ASSPDSLTRML

v_call: TRBV27
cdr3_aa: ASSLLAGENEQY

v_call: TRBV3-1
cdr3_aa: ASSQGTSGSYYEQY

v_call: TRBV6-5
cdr3_aa: ASSYSTGGYGYT